This T cell receptor beta chain originates from a study of human T cells and chemical hapten exposure. Study observations and caveats: Donors' alopecia may make their immune response differ from healthy people's. Significantly greater numbers of large CDR3 similarity clusters came from expanded TCRs than from controls.

The sample's time point: patch test 1, 2 weeks after DPC sensitization. The treatment here: therapeutic diphenylcyclopropenone sensitization with weekly scalp DPC. Extraction of total RNA was performed on unfractionated whole blood. Staff drew blood before applying each patch test. Non-pregnant alopecia patients aged 18 to 70, suitable for DPC therapy. This clonotype turned up a few times. The antigen is unknown. One entry per CDR3 protein results from TCRdb running MiXCR on the RACE reads. Among around 57,000 distinct CDR3 sequences listed, 11% were seen once. Specimen: whole blood, collected in connection with sensitization to the hapten diphenylcyclopropenone (DPC). This TCR was sampled from a woman between 35 and 50 years old with alopecia areata. Some clones in this sample may be carry-over from other donors' samples.

As DNA, the CDR3 is TGTGCCAGCACCAATCTATTTTACCGGGACAGGGGGCGTCATAATTCACCCCTCCACTTT. Its translation: CASTNLFYRDRGRHNSPLHF. The chain employs TRBV12-3 or TRBV12-4 and TRBJ1-6; TRBD1 agrees at 12 bases. The CDR3 covers 20 residues. V lost 7 bases and J lost 5; bases outside the gene matches: 18.